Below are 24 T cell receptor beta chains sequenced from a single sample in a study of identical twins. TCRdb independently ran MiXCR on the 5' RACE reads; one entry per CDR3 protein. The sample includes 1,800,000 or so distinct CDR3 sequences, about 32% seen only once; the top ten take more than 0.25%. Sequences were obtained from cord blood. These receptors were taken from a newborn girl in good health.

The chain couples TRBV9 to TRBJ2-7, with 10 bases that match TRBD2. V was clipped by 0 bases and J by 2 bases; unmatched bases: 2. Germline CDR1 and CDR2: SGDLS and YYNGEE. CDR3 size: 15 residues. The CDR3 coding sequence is TGTGCCAGCAGCGTAGTAGGGACTAGCGCCTACGAGCAGTACTTC. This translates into CASSVVGTSAYEQYF.

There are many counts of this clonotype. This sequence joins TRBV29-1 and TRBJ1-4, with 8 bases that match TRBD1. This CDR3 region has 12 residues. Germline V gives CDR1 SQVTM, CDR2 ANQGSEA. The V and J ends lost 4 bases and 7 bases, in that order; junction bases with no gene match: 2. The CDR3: CSVGTGSEKLFF. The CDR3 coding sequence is TGCAGCGTTGGGACAGGGTCTGAAAAACTGTTTTTT.

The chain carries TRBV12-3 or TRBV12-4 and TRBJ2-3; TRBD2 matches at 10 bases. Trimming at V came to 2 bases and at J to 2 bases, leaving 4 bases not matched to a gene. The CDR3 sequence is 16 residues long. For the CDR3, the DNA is TGTGCCAGCAGTTTACTAGCGGGGGTTCTCACAGATACGCAGTATTTT. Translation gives CASSLLAGVLTDTQYF.

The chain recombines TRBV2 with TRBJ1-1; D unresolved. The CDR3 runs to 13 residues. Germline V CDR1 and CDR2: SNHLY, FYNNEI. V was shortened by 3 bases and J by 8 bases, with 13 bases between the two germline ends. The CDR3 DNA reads TGTGCCAGCAGTGAGTCGCGTCTGGAGGAAGCTTTCTTT. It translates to CASSESRLEEAFF.

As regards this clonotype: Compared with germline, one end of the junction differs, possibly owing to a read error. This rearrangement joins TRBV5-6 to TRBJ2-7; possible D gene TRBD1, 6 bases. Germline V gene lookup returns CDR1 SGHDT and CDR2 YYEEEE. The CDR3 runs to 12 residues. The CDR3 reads CAGSLGQCEQYF. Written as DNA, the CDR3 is TGTGCCGGCAGCTTAGGACAGTGCGAGCAGTACTTC.

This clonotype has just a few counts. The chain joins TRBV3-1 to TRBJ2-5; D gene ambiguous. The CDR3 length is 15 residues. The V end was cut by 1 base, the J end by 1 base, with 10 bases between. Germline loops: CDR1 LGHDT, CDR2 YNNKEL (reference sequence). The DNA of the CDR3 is TGTGCCAGCAGCCAAGCCCACTACCGCCAAGAGACCCAGTACTTC. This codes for CASSQAHYRQETQYF.

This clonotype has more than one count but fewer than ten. CDR3 sequence (DNA): TGTGCCAGCACCGATTCCAGAGGGGCCAACGGAGAGCAGTACTTC. Its protein is CASTDSRGANGEQYF. The chain links TRBV12-3 or TRBV12-4 to TRBJ2-5; D assignment may be TRBD1 or TRBD2 (5 bases each). This CDR3 is 15 amino acids long. Trimming shortened V by 7 bases and J by 11 bases, and 26 bases separated the two germline ends.

This chain's CDR3 is CSVDSGQGDGYTF. The CDR3 bases are TGCAGCGTCGACTCGGGACAGGGGGACGGCTACACCTTC. The V and J genes are TRBV29-1 and TRBJ1-2, with TRBD1 matching over 11 bases. The CDR3 sequence is 13 residues long. V dropped 6 bases and J dropped 8; count of bases not matched to a gene: 8. CDR1 and CDR2 from the germline V gene are SQVTM and ANQGSEA.

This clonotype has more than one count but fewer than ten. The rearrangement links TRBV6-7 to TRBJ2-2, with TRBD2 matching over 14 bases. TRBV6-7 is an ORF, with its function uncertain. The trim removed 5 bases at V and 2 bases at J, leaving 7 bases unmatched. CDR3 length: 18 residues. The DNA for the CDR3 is TGTGCCAGCAGTCATGGGACTAGCGGGAGAGCTAACACCGGGGAGCTGTTTTTT. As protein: CASSHGTSGRANTGELFF.

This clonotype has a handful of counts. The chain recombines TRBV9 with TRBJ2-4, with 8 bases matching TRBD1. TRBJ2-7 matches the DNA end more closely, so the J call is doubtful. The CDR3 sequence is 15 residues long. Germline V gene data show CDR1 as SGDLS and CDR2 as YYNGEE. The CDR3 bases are TGTGCCAGCCCGTCAACAGGGGGACGACCCTACGAGCAGTACTTC. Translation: CASPSTGGRPYEQYF.

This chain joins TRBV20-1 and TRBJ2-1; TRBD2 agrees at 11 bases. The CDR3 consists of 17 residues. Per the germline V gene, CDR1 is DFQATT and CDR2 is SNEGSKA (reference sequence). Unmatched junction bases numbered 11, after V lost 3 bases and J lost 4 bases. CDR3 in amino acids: CSARVPSGGPGYNEQFF. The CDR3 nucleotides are TGCAGTGCTAGGGTTCCTAGCGGGGGGCCGGGGTACAATGAGCAGTTCTTC.

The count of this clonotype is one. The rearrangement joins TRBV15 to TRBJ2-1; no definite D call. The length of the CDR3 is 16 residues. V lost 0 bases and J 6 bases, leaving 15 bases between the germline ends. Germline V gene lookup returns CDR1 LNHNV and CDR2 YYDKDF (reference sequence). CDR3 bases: TGTGCCACCAGCAGAGATGCTTTGAATATCATCAATGAGCAGTTCTTC. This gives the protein CATSRDALNIINEQFF.

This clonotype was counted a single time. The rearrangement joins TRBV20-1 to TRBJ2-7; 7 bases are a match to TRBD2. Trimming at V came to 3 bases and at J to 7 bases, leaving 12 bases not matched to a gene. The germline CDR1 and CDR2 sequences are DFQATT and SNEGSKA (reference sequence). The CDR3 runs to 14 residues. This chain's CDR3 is CSASKASGYNEQYF. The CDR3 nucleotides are TGCAGTGCTAGTAAGGCTAGCGGATACAATGAGCAGTACTTC.

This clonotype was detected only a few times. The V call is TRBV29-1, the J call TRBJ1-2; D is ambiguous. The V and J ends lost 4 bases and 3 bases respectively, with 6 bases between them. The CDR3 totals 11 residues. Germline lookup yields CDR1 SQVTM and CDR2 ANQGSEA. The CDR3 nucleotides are TGCAGCGTTGCAGGACACTATGGCTACACCTTC. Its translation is CSVAGHYGYTF.

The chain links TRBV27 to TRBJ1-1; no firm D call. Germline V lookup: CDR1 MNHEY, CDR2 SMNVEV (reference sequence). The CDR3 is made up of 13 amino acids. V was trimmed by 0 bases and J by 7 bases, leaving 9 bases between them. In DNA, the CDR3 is TGTGCCAGCAGTTTATCGGCGGATTTTGAAGCTTTCTTT. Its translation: CASSLSADFEAFF.

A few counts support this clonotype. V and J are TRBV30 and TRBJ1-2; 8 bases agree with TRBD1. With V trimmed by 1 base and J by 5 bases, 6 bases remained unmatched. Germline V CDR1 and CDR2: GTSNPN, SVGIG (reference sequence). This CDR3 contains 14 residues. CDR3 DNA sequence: TGTGCCTGGAGTGGGGCAGGGGGCGCGTATGGCTACACCTTC. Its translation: CAWSGAGGAYGYTF.

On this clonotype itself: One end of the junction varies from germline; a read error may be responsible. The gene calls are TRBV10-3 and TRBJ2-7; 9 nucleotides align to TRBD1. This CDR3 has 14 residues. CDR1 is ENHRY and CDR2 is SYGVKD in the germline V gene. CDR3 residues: CTIRDREQIYEQYF. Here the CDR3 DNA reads TGTACCATCAGGGACAGGGAACAGATCTACGAGCAGTACTTC.

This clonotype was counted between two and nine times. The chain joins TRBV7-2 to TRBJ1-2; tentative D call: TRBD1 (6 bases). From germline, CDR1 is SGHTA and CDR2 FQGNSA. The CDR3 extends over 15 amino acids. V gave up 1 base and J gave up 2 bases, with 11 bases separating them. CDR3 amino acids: CASSLVPGQNYGYTF. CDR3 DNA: TGTGCCAGCAGCTTAGTGCCGGGACAAAACTATGGCTACACCTTC. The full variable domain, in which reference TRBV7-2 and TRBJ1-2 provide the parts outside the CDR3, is GAGVSQSPSNKVTEKGKDVELRCDPISGHTALYWYRQSLGQGLEFLIYFQGNSAPDKSGLPSDRFSAERTGGSVSTLTIQRTQQEDSAVYLCASSLVPGQNYGYTFGSGTRLTVV.

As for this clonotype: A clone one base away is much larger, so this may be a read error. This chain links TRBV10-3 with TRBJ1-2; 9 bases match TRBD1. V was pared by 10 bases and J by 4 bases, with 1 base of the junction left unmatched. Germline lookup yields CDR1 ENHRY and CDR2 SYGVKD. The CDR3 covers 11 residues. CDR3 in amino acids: CARGQGYGYTF. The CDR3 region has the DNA TGTGCCAGGGGACAGGGCTATGGCTACACCTTC.

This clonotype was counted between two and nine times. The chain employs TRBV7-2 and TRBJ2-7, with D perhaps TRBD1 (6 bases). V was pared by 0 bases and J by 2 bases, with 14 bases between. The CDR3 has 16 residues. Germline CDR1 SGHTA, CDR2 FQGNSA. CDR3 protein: CASSLAGHTTTYEQYF. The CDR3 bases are TGTGCCAGCAGCTTAGCGGGACACACAACCACCTACGAGCAGTACTTC.

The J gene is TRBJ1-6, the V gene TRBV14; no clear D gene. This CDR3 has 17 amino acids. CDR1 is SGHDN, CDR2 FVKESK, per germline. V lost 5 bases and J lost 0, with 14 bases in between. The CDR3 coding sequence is TGTGCCAGCAGCGTCTCCGTCCACAGCTCCTATAATTCACCCCTCCACTTT. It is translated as CASSVSVHSSYNSPLHF.

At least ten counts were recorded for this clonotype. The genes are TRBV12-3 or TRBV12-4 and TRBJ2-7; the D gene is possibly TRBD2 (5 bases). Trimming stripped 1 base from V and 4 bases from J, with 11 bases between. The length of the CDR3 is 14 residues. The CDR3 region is CASSLEAPGYEQYF. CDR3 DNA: TGTGCCAGCAGTTTAGAAGCACCGGGATACGAGCAGTACTTC.

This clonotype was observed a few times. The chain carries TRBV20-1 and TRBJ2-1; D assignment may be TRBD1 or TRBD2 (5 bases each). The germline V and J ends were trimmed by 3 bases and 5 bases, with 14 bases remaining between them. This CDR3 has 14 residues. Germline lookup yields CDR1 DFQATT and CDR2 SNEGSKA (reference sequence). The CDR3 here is CSARPWDPNNEQFF. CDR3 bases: TGCAGTGCTAGGCCTTGGGACCCTAACAATGAGCAGTTCTTC.

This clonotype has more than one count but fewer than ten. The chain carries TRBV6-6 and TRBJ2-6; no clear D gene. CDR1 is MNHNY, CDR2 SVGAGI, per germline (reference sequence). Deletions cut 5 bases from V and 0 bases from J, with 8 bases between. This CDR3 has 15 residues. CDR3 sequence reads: CASSPENSGANVLTF. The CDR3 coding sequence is TGTGCCAGCAGTCCCGAAAACTCTGGGGCCAACGTCCTGACTTTC.